One sample yielded the 4 T cell receptor beta chains listed below, sequenced in a study of cytomegalovirus exposure and HLA in healthy donors. Method: immunoSEQ multiplex PCR; TCRdb's copy keeps in-frame clones and lacks some. The sample has under 70,000 clones, roughly 91% seen once; the top ten hold approximately 1.5%. The sequenced sample was PBMCs. The receptor source for this set is a woman between 18 and 29 years old in good health and CMV-seronegative.

This rearrangement joins TRBV5-1 to TRBJ2-7, with 8 positions matching TRBD1. The junction had 11 bases not matched to a gene; V was cut back by 0 bases and J by 6 bases. In germline, CDR1 is SGHRS, CDR2 YFSETQ. The CDR3 loop spans 16 amino acids. DNA of the CDR3: TGCGCCAGCAGCTTGGCCAGTAAGGACAGGGCTGTCGAGCAGTACTTC. It yields the protein CASSLASKDRAVEQYF.

J is TRBJ2-1 and V is TRBV4-3, with 7 bases identical to TRBD2. The V segment lost 5 bases and the J segment 2 bases; nucleotides outside the gene matches: 6. This CDR3 has 15 residues. Germline values: CDR1 LGHNA, CDR2 YSLEER. CDR3 protein: CASSGMAGAYNEQFF. The DNA of the CDR3 is TGCGCCAGCAGCGGGATGGCGGGGGCCTACAATGAGCAGTTCTTC.

The chain is built from TRBV29-1 and TRBJ2-5, with D unclear. Per the germline V gene, CDR1 is SQVTM and CDR2 is ANQGSEA. Trimming removed 2 bases at V and 2 bases at J, with 18 bases between. The CDR3 has 16 residues. CDR3 sequence: CSVEWLEGRGQETQYF. CDR3 sequence (DNA): TGCAGCGTTGAATGGCTCGAAGGCAGAGGTCAAGAGACCCAGTACTTC.

The chain carries TRBV30 and TRBJ2-5; 9 nucleotides agree with TRBD2. Germline V gene sequence: CDR1 GTSNPN, CDR2 SVGIG (reference sequence). The CDR3 totals 15 residues. V was pared by 4 bases and J by 4 bases, with 10 bases of the junction left unmatched. The CDR3 DNA sequence: TGTGCCTGGACGTGGGGCGGGGGGGCACGAGAGACCCAGTACTTC. Protein product: CAWTWGGGARETQYF.